A single sample gave rise to the 10 T cell receptor beta chains below, sequenced in a study of cytomegalovirus exposure and HLA in healthy donors. The PCR employed 60 Vbeta primers together with 13 Jbeta primers. The table came from immunoSEQ multiplex PCR; TCRdb's copy has only in-frame clones and leaves some out. The table includes about 160,000 clones, approximately 79% detected once. The specimen was PBMCs. The receptors were sampled from a man in his fifties in good health and CMV-seropositive.

The rearrangement joins TRBV4-2 to TRBJ2-5; D uncertain. Germline loops: CDR1 LGHNA, CDR2 YNFKEQ. CDR3 length equals 14 residues. The V end was cut by 0 bases, the J end by 1 base, with 6 bases between. The DNA of the CDR3 is TGTGCCAGCAGCCAAGATTCGTCCCAAGAGACCCAGTACTTC. Its protein is CASSQDSSQETQYF.

The gene calls are TRBV4-2 and TRBJ2-5; 9 bases line up with TRBD1. The V and J ends lost 0 bases and 1 base, in that order; junction bases with no gene match: 3. This CDR3 is built from 16 residues. Germline loops: CDR1 LGHNA, CDR2 YNFKEQ. Written as DNA, the CDR3 is TGTGCCAGCAGCCAAGATGAGGGACAGGGCCAAGAGACCCAGTACTTC. Protein sequence: CASSQDEGQGQETQYF.

The chain uses TRBV5-6 and TRBJ2-1, with 7 bases fitting TRBD2. This CDR3 contains 16 residues. Germline CDR1 reads SGHDT; CDR2 reads YYEEEE. V shed 5 bases, J shed 2 bases, and the junction held 10 bases outside the gene matches. The CDR3 region is CASSPIAGTTYNEQFF. DNA of the CDR3: TGTGCCAGCAGTCCCATAGCGGGCACCACCTACAATGAGCAGTTCTTC.

The V gene is TRBV14, the J gene TRBJ1-1; 10 bases fit TRBD1. From germline, CDR1 is SGHDN and CDR2 FVKESK. The CDR3 has 16 residues. The junction had 5 bases not matched to a gene; V was cut back by 2 bases and J by 2 bases. In DNA, the CDR3 is TGTGCCAGCAGCCAAAGACAGGGGGCAATTAACACTGAAGCTTTCTTT. As protein: CASSQRQGAINTEAFF.

The chain employs TRBV28 and TRBJ2-5, with 14 positions matching TRBD2. The J call could be wrong; TRBJ2-7 is a better fit for the DNA end. In germline, CDR1 is MDHEN, CDR2 SYDVKM. CDR3 size: 21 residues. DNA of the CDR3: TGTGCCAGCAGTTTACCCTTAGCCGGTACGACTAGCGGGAGGGTATTCTACGAGCAGTACTTC. Translated: CASSLPLAGTTSGRVFYEQYF.

The chain recombines TRBV10-3 with TRBJ2-1, with TRBD2 identical over 9 bases. V lost 10 bases and J lost 8; bases outside the gene matches: 12. CDR1 and CDR2 (germline): ENHRY, SYGVKD. The CDR3 has 14 residues. The CDR3 region is CATRTSATGDEQFF. As DNA, the CDR3 is TGTGCCACCCGGACTAGCGCTACTGGTGATGAGCAGTTCTTC.

The chain combines TRBV13 with TRBJ1-3, with D perhaps TRBD1 (6 bases). Between the trimmed V and J ends, which lost 5 bases and 2 bases, there was a span of 10 bases. The CDR3 is 14 amino acids. The V gene's germline CDR1 is PRHDT and CDR2 FYEKMQ (reference sequence). The CDR3 protein is CASSAGVAGNTIYF. DNA for the CDR3: TGTGCCAGCAGCGCAGGGGTCGCTGGAAACACCATATATTTT.

J is TRBJ2-3 and V is TRBV10-3, with a possible D match to TRBD2 (6 bases). Germline V gene lookup returns CDR1 ENHRY and CDR2 SYGVKD. The CDR3 is made up of 16 amino acids. V lost 6 bases, J lost 0 bases, and 16 bases lay in between. This CDR3 reads CAIRDNSGESTDTQYF. CDR3 nucleotides: TGTGCCATCAGAGATAATAGCGGCGAAAGCACAGATACGCAGTATTTT.

This chain joins TRBV4-2 and TRBJ2-3; D remains unclear. Per the germline V gene, CDR1 is LGHNA and CDR2 is YNFKEQ. The ends were cut back, 0 bases at V and 8 bases at J, with 6 bases in the middle. The CDR3 runs 12 residues. For the CDR3, the DNA is TGTGCCAGCAGCCAAGAGGTCGGTACGCAGTATTTT. Translating it yields CASSQEVGTQYF.

This chain connects TRBV2 to TRBJ2-5, with 7 bases lining up with TRBD1. There are 17 residues in the CDR3. The V gene's germline CDR1 is SNHLY and CDR2 FYNNEI. After removal of 10 bases from V and 5 bases from J, the junction contained 22 bases not matched to a gene. The CDR3 DNA reads TGTGCCACCGAAGAGAGGGGACCACAGGGGCGGTGGGAGACCCAGTACTTC. Translation: CATEERGPQGRWETQYF.